This TCR beta chain was found in a study of T cell responses to AZD1222 COVID-19 vaccine. Study information: Pooled together were second doses at about 4 or about 12 weeks.

This clone was seen a single time. Its specificity is unknown. Study-wide results and limits: It was only 6 or 7 AZD1222 recipients who were seropositive at baseline. No repertoire was sampled before or during the peak T cell response, only after it.

The table came from immunoSEQ multiplex PCR; TCRdb's copy has only in-frame clones and leaves some out. The repertoire holds tens of thousands of clones, with approximately 91% as singletons. CDR3 length: 17 residues. With V trimmed by 4 bases and J by 9 bases, 14 bases remained unmatched. CDR1 and CDR2 from the germline V gene are SGHRS and YFSETQ. This TCR derives from an adult in good health. The chain links TRBV5-1 to TRBJ1-6; 9 bases map to TRBD1. This material consisted of peripheral blood, taken on day 0 of AZD1222 vaccination. For the CDR3, the DNA is TGCGCCAGCAGCGCCTGGACAGGGGAATTGATAAGTTCACCCCTCCACTTT. Translating gives CASSAWTGELISSPLHF.